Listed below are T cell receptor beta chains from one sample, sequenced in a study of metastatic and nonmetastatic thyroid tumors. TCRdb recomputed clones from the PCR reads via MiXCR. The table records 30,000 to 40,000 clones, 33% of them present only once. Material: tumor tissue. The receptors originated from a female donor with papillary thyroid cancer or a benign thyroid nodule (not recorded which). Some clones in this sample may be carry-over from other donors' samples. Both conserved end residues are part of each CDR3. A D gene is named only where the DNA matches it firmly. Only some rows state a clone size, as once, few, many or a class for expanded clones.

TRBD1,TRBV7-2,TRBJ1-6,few,CASSLGDRRNSPLHF,TGTGCCAGCAGCTTAGGGGACAGGAGGAATTCACCCCTCCACTTT
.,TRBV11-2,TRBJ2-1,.,CASSLDASYNEQFF,TGTGCCAGCAGCTTAGATGCAAGTTACAATGAGCAGTTCTTC
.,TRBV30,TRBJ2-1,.,CAWSVGDEQFF,TGTGCCTGGAGTGTGGGTGATGAGCAGTTCTTC
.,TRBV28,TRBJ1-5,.,CASSLGPPQPQHF,TGTGCCAGCAGTTTGGGGCCCCCTCAGCCCCAGCATTTT
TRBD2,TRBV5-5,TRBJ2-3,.,CASSYISASGGAADTQYF,TGTGCCAGCAGCTACATCTCGGCTAGCGGGGGGGCAGCAGATACGCAGTATTTT
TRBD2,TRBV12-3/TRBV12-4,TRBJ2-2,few,CASSFGAGGHTGELFF,TGTGCCAGCAGTTTTGGGGCGGGGGGCCACACCGGGGAGCTGTTTTTT
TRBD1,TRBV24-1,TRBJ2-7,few,CATSGGTGDSYEQYF,TGTGCCACCAGTGGGGGGACAGGGGACAGCTACGAGCAGTACTTC
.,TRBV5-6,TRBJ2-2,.,CASSPGGGELFF,TGTGCCAGCAGCCCTGGGGGCGGGGAGCTGTTTTTT
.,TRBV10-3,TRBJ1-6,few,CAISCDLASPLHF,TGTGCCATCAGTTGTGACTTGGCTTCACCCCTCCACTTT
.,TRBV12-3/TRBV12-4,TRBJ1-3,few,CASSLTAISGNTIYF,TGTGCCAGCAGTTTAACAGCTATCTCTGGAAACACCATATATTTT
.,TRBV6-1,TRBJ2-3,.,CASSGLSDTQYF,TGTGCCAGCAGTGGGTTATCAGATACGCAGTATTTT
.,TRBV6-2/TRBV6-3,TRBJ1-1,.,CASTPDGMNTEAFF,TGTGCCAGCACCCCAGACGGTATGAACACTGAAGCTTTCTTT
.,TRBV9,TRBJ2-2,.,CASGPRVDTGELFF,TGTGCCAGCGGCCCCAGGGTGGACACCGGGGAGCTGTTTTTT
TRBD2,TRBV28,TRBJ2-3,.,CASSPTAGGPYGRDTQYF,TGTGCCAGCAGTCCCACAGCGGGAGGGCCGTACGGCAGAGATACGCAGTATTTT
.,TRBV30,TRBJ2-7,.,CAWRQALGEQYF,TGTGCCTGGAGACAGGCCCTAGGGGAGCAGTACTTC
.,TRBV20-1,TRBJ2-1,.,CSARTGTNNNEQFF,TGCAGTGCTAGGACCGGCACCAACAACAATGAGCAGTTCTTC
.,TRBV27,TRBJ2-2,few,CASSLTHTGELFF,TGTGCCAGCAGTTTAACACATACCGGGGAGCTGTTTTTT
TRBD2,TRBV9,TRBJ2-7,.,CASSVDPAGTYEQYF,TGTGCCAGTAGCGTAGATCCAGCGGGGACCTACGAGCAGTACTTC
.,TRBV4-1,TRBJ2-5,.,CASSPARDGLSETQYF,TGCGCCAGCAGCCCAGCCCGGGACGGTCTCTCTGAGACCCAGTACTTC
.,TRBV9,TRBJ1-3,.,CASSVGGEGGNTIYF,TGTGCCAGCAGCGTAGGTGGGGAAGGAGGAAACACCATATATTTT
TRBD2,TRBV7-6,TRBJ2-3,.,CASSFTAGGLSDTQYF,TGTGCCAGCAGCTTTACAGCGGGAGGTCTGTCGGATACGCAGTATTTT
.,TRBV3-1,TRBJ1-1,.,CASSQDVLGTEAFF,TGTGCCAGCAGCCAAGATGTTTTAGGAACTGAAGCTTTCTTT
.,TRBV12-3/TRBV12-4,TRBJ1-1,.,CASSFYRAHTEAFF,TGTGCCAGCAGTTTCTACAGGGCGCACACTGAAGCTTTCTTT
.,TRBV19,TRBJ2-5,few,CASSTTLDTKETQYF,TGTGCCAGTAGTACAACACTGGACACCAAAGAGACCCAGTACTTC
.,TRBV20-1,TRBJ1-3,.,CSASHKGGNTIYF,TGCAGTGCTAGCCACAAAGGCGGAAACACCATATATTTT
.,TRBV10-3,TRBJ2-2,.,CAVLASRQNTGELFF,TGTGCCGTACTCGCTAGCAGGCAGAACACCGGGGAGCTGTTTTTT
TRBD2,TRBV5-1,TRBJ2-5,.,CASSLTASGVETQYF,TGCGCCAGCAGCTTAACGGCTAGCGGGGTTGAGACCCAGTACTTC
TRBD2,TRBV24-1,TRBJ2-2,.,CATSDPGLAGENTGELFF,TGTGCCACCAGTGACCCCGGGCTAGCGGGAGAGAACACCGGGGAGCTGTTTTTT
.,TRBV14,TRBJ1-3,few,CASSPNRVTIYF,TGTGCCAGCAGCCCAAACAGGGTCACCATATATTTT
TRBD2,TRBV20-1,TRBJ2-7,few,CSARTSGRPQPLYEQYF,TGCAGTGCTAGGACTAGCGGGAGGCCCCAACCGCTCTACGAGCAGTACTTC
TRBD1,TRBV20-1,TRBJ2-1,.,CSARPRTGGLYNEQFF,TGCAGTGCCCGACCTCGGACAGGGGGCTTATACAATGAGCAGTTCTTC
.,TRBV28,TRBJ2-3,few,CASSPFSGDTDTQYF,TGTGCCAGCAGTCCCTTTTCGGGGGACACAGATACGCAGTATTTT
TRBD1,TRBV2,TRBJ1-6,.,CASSGAGTGNSPLHF,TGTGCCAGCAGTGGAGCGGGGACAGGAAATTCACCCCTCCACTTT
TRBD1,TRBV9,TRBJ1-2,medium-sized,CASTKVPSDRVYGYTF,TGTGCCAGCACCAAAGTCCCCTCGGACAGGGTGTATGGCTACACCTTC
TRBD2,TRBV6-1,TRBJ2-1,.,CASSESGRSGEQFF,TGTGCCAGCAGTGAAAGCGGGAGGTCGGGAGAGCAGTTCTTC
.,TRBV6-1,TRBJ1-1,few,CASSERWGYTEAFF,TGTGCCAGCAGTGAACGATGGGGTTACACTGAAGCTTTCTTT
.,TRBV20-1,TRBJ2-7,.,CSARGGRDYEQYF,TGCAGTGCTAGAGGCGGGCGAGACTACGAGCAGTACTTC
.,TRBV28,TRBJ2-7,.,CASSLGSSYEQYF,TGTGCCAGCAGTTTGGGGAGCTCCTACGAGCAGTACTTC
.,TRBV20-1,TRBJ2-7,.,CSAPDPGRSQEQYF,TGCAGTGCTCCTGATCCGGGACGGTCGCAAGAGCAGTACTTC
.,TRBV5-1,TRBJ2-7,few,CASSPRDIDYEQYF,TGCGCCAGCAGCCCCCGGGACATTGACTACGAGCAGTACTTC
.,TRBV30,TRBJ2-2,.,CAWSLTIGELFF,TGTGCCTGGAGTTTAACAATAGGGGAGCTGTTTTTT
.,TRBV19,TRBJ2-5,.,CASSIDLQETQYF,TGTGCCAGTAGTATAGATCTCCAAGAGACCCAGTACTTC
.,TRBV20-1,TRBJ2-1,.,CSAMKSYPYNEQFF,TGCAGTGCAATGAAAAGCTACCCTTACAATGAGCAGTTCTTC
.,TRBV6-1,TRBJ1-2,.,CASSEVGPAYGYTF,TGTGCCAGCAGTGAAGTTGGGCCCGCCTATGGCTACACCTTC
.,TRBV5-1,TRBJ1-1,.,CASSGGYNTEAFF,TGCGCCAGCAGCGGGGGTTACAACACTGAAGCTTTCTTT
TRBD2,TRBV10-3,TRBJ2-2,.,CAISGGIAGTGELFF,TGTGCCATCAGTGGGGGGATAGCGGGTACCGGGGAGCTGTTTTTT
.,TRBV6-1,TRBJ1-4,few,CASGRVAVIEKLFF,TGTGCCAGCGGCCGGGTGGCGGTGATTGAAAAACTGTTTTTT
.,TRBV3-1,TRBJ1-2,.,CASSQRRGRSYTF,TGTGCCAGCAGCCAACGGAGGGGACGGAGCTACACCTTC
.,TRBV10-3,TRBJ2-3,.,CAISEPATGHGDTQYF,TGTGCCATCAGTGAGCCTGCTACGGGCCATGGAGATACGCAGTATTTT
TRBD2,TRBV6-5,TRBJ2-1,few,CASSYSREGQFF,TGTGCCAGCAGTTACTCGAGGGAGGGGCAGTTCTTC
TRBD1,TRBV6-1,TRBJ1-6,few,CASTVGQPLNSPLHF,TGTGCCAGCACAGTGGGACAGCCCCTTAATTCACCCCTCCACTTT
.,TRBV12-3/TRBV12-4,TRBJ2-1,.,CASSFSNEQFF,TGTGCCAGCAGTTTCTCCAATGAGCAGTTCTTC
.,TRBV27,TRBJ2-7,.,CASSIGDGTYEQYF,TGTGCCAGCAGTATCGGGGACGGAACCTACGAGCAGTACTTC
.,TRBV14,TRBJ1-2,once,CASSQYQRVYGYTF,TGTGCCAGCAGCCAATATCAGAGGGTATATGGCTACACCTTC
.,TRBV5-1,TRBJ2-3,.,CASSFWGSTDTQYF,TGCGCCAGCAGCTTTTGGGGGAGCACAGATACGCAGTATTTT